This T cell receptor beta chain is from a study of cytomegalovirus exposure and HLA in healthy donors. PCR used 60 Vbeta primers and 13 Jbeta primers. The table came from immunoSEQ multiplex PCR; TCRdb's copy has only in-frame clones and leaves some out. The sample contains about 160,000 clones, more than 65% of which appear only once. The CDR3 extends over 17 amino acids. V lost 2 bases, J lost 10 bases, and 24 bases lay in between. CDR1 is LGHNA, CDR2 YSLEER, per germline. The clonotype comes from a man aged 25 to 40 in good health and CMV-seronegative. The specimen sequenced was PBMCs. The chain couples TRBV4-3 to TRBJ2-1; D perhaps matches TRBD2 (6 bases). This CDR3 is CASSQRSYGGASEEQFF. In nucleotides, the CDR3 is TGCGCCAGCAGCCAAAGATCATACGGCGGGGCCTCGGAGGAGCAGTTCTTC.